This note documents a single T cell receptor (beta chain) sequence. The CDR3 is 16 amino acids. From germline, CDR1 is MNHEY and CDR2 SMNVEV (reference sequence). After re-calling the 5' RACE reads, TCRdb lists one entry per CDR3 protein, DNA absent. The repertoire table contains around 380,000 distinct CDR3 sequences. The data are from a study of T cells expressing NK-cell markers. The overall study: Eight donors were sequenced, seven testing HCMV-seropositive and one testing seronegative.

Sequences were obtained from blood T cells: a sorted CD56 or NKG2C T cell subset, CD4+ or CD8+ T cells, or bulk PBMC T cells (not recorded which). The sequence was collected from a woman aged 45-65 years in good health. This rearrangement joins TRBV27 to TRBJ2-3; TCRdb's D call of TRBD1 is untestable without DNA. CDR3: CASSPRGRISTDTQYF.